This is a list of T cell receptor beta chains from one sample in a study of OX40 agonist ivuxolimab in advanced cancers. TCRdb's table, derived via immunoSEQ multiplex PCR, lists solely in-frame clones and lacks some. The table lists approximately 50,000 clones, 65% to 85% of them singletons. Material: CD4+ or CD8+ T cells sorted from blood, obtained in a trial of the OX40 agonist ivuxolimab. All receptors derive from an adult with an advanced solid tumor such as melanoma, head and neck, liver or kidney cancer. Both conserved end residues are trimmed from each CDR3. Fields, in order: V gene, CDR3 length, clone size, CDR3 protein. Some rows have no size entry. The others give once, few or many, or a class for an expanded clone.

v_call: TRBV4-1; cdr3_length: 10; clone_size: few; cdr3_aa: ASSQEYYGYT
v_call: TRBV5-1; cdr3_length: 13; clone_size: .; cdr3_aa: ASSFGILVNEKLF
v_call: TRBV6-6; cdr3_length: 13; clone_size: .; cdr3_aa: ASSPLPGTGEGYT
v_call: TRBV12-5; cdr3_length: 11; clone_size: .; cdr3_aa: ASGRGTEETQY
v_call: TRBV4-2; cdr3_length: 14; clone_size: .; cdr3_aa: ASSQGQGAETDTQY
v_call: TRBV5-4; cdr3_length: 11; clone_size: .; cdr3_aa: ASSFPPDYEQY
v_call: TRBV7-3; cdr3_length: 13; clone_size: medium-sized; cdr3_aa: ASSLTGATQETQY
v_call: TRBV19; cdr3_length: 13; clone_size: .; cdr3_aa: ASSFDRVENEKLF
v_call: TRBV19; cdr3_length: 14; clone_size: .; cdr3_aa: ASSIEAGQRGQPQH
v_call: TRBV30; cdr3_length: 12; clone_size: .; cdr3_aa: AWSALGLMTEAF
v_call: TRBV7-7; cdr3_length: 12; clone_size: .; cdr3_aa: ASSPDLGAGTQY
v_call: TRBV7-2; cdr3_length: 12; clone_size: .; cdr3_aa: ASSLVAGEETQY
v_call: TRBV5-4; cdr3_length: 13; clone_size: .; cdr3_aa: ASSPTGQGLYGYT
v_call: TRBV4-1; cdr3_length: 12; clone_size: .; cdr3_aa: ASSRSGDSYEQY
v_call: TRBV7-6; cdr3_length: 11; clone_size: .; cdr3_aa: ASNSGKNTEAF
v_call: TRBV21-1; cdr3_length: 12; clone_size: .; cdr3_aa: ASSKGGQNQPQH
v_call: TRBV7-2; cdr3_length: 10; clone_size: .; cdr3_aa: ASSLGVGEQF
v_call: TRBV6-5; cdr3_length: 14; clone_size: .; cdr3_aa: ASSYDSGLNTGELF
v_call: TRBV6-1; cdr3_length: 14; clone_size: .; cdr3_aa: ASSEYGNSYNSPLH
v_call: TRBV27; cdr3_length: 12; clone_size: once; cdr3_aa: ASSRTSVPCEQY
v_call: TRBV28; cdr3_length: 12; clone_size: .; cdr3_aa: ASSLAQGVYGYT
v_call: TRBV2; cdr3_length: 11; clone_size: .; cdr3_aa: ASTTLNHEREY
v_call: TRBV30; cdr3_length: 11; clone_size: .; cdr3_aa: AWSLTSNTEAF
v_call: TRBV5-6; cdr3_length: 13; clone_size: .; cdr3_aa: ASSLRVSPTDTQY
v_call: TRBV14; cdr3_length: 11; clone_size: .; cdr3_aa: ASSGLAGETQY
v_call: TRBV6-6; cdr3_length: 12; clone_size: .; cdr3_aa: ASSYSSTRYGYT
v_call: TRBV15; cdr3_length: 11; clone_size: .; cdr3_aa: ATSRDRTYGYT
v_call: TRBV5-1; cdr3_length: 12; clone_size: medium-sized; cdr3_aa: ASSLTGTGNEAF
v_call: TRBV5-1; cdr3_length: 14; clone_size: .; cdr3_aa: ASSLRPGSGANVLT
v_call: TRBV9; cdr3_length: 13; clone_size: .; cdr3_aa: ASSVIGGGAETQY
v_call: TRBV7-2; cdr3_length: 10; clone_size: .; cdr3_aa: ASSPGSYEQY
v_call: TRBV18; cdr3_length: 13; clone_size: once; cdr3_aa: ASSPLTGPNQPQH
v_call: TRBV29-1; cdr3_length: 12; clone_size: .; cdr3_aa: SVVLAGLQETQY
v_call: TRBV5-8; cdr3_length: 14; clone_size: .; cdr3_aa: ASTPKWGLANYGYT
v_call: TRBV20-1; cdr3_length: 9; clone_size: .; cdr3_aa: SASGVLGYT
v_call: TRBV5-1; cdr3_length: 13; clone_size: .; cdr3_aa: ASSPLWGAEDGYT
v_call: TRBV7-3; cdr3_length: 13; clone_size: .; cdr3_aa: ASSPGSGPTDTQY
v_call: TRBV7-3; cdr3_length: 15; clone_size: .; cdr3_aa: ASSLAGIGSRANEQF
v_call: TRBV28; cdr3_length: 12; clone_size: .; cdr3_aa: ASSSGQGRIGYT
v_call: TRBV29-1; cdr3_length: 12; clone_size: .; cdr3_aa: SVFFGTNQETQY
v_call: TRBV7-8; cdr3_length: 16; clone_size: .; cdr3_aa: ASSSRGYLEGTYNEQF
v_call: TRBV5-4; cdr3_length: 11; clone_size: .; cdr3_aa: ASSLDREGELF
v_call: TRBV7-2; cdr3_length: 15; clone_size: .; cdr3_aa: ASSFSGGPVSNSPLH
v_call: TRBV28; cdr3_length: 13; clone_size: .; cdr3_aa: ASSFPSGYSYEQY
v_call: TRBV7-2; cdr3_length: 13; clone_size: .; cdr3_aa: ASSFGQGGDQPQH
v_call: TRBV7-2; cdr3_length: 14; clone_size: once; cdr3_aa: ASSLVGGGLNSPLH
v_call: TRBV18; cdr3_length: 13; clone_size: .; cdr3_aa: ASSPSQGLEDTQY
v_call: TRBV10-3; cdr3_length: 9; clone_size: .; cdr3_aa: ATRQDYEQY
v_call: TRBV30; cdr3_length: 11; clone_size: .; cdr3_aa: AWKGQGNSPLH
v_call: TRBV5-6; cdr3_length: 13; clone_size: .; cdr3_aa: ASSPSGTGGRGYT
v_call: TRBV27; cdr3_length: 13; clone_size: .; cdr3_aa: ASSPPGGKRYTQY
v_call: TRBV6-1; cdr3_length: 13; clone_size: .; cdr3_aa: ASSTEGRTSYEQY
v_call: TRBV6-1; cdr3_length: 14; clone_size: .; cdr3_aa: ASSEVAGTGANVLT